Described below is a single TCR beta chain sequence and its context. Its specificity is unknown. V was clipped by 5 bases and J by 5 bases; unmatched bases: 6. This CDR3 comprises 14 residues. CDR1 is SGHTA, CDR2 FQGTGA, per germline. Molecules of cDNA were individually given unique molecular identifiers that were attached to them. TCRdb independently ran MiXCR on the 5' RACE reads; one entry per CDR3 protein. The profile covers about 59,000 distinct CDR3 sequences, with over 10% appearing a single time and roughly 8.8% taken by the ten largest. The data derive from a study of early T cells in non-severe SARS-CoV-2 infection. Study in general: Sequencing was performed on bulk RNA from unsorted whole blood, leaving chains unpaired. General observations from the study: There was a bias toward anti-spike CD8 responses in VDJdb matching, which missed private and CD4 specificities.

This sequence was found in an adult who was a healthcare worker with PCR-confirmed SARS-CoV-2 infection or an uninfected control (not recorded which). The V call is TRBV7-3, the J call TRBJ2-1; 7 nucleotides line up with TRBD1. The sample here was whole blood, taken at baseline. CDR3 sequence: CASSRDRDDNEQFF. Here the CDR3 DNA reads TGTGCCAGCAGCAGAGACAGGGATGACAATGAGCAGTTCTTC.